One and the same sample provided the 15 T cell receptor beta chains below, sequenced in a study of regulatory T cells in long-lasting Graves disease. Construction of TCR beta libraries relied on iRepertoire HTBI primers and on Arm-PCR targeting CDR3 regions. One entry per CDR3 protein, called by TCRdb with MiXCR from the multiplex PCR reads. The table includes roughly 470,000 distinct CDR3 sequences, around 21% detected once. As to time point: persistent/refractory GD, antithyroid drugs over 5 years with positive TRAb. From PBMCs, RNA was extracted and then used to make the TCR library. Sequencing used peripheral blood mononuclear cells (PBMCs), obtained when the disease was refractory, from a patient treated with antithyroid drugs. These receptor sequences come from a female donor with Graves disease.

This clonotype was seen a few times. The V gene is TRBV18, the J gene TRBJ2-7; maybe TRBD2 (5 bases). The CDR3 is made up of 14 amino acids. Looked up from germline, CDR1 is KGHSH and CDR2 is LQKENI. Trimming shortened V by 2 bases and J by 0 bases, and 8 bases separated the two germline ends. CDR3: CASSPIGVSYEQYF. As DNA, the CDR3 is TGTGCCAGCTCACCAATCGGGGTCTCCTACGAGCAGTACTTC.

This clonotype appeared many times. The rearrangement links TRBV11-2 to TRBJ1-1, with 9 bases aligning to TRBD1. V lost 6 bases and J lost 7; bases outside the gene matches: 9. This CDR3 has 14 residues. In germline, CDR1 is SGHAT, CDR2 FQNNGV. Here the CDR3 reads CASSADRGVIEAFF. For the CDR3, the DNA is TGTGCCAGCAGTGCGGACAGGGGCGTTATTGAAGCTTTCTTT.

This clonotype was seen more than once but under ten times. V usage is TRBV5-1 and J usage is TRBJ2-7; TRBD1 matches at 10 bases. From germline, CDR1 is SGHRS and CDR2 YFSETQ. J gave up 2 bases and V 4 bases, and 6 bases lay outside the gene matches. There are 15 residues in the CDR3. CDR3 sequence (DNA): TGCGCCAGCAGCCTCGACAGGGGGCCGACCTACGAGCAGTACTTC. Translation: CASSLDRGPTYEQYF.

In the case of this clonotype: One base away lies a much larger clone, so this may be a sequencing read error. The chain couples TRBV2 to TRBJ2-4, with D possibly being TRBD1 or TRBD2 (6 bases each). The CDR3 covers 13 residues. From germline, CDR1 is SNHLY and CDR2 FYNNEI. The CDR3 nucleotides are TGTGCCAGCAGTGTGGGGGGCGAAAACGTTCAGTACTTC. This translates into CASSVGGENVQYF.

This clonotype was seen a few times. CDR3 coding DNA: TGTGCCAGCAGTTACGTCCTGGGGGAGACCCAGTACTTC. Protein sequence: CASSYVLGETQYF. The V call is TRBV6-2 or TRBV6-3, the J call TRBJ2-5; D is undetermined. Germline CDR1 reads MNHEY; CDR2 reads SVGEGT. V was cut by 2 bases and J by 5 bases, with 9 bases left in between. This CDR3 has 13 amino acids.

The rearrangement uses TRBV9 and TRBJ2-1; TRBD1 is a possible D gene (5 bases). The CDR3 extends over 14 amino acids. CDR1 is SGDLS, CDR2 YYNGEE, per germline. The ends were cut back, 3 bases at V and 5 bases at J, with 12 bases in the middle. CDR3 in amino acids: CASSADIGHNEQFF. CDR3 bases: TGTGCCAGCAGCGCGGACATTGGACACAATGAGCAGTTCTTC.

This clonotype was seen a few times. The chain links TRBV5-5 to TRBJ2-7; the D is unclear. This CDR3 has 18 amino acids. CDR1 and CDR2 (germline): SGHKS, YYEKEE (reference sequence). Trimming cost V 4 bases and J 0 bases, with 23 bases left between them. CDR3 coding DNA: TGTGCCAGCAGCCAATATCAAAATGTGCGGCCTTTCTCCTACGAGCAGTACTTC. This sequence encodes CASSQYQNVRPFSYEQYF. The full variable domain, rest sourced from reference TRBV5-5 and TRBJ2-7, is DAGVTQSPTHLIKTRGQQVTLRCSPISGHKSVSWYQQVLGQGPQFIFQYYEKEERGRGNFPDRFSARQFPNYSSELNVNALLLGDSALYLCASSQYQNVRPFSYEQYFGPGTRLTVT.

J is TRBJ1-2 and V is TRBV11-3; D is unclear. In germline, CDR1 is SGHNT, CDR2 YENEEA. Trimming took off 5 bases at V and 8 bases at J, with 15 bases between the two ends. This CDR3 is 13 amino acids long. CDR3 region: CASSQVFGQGYTF. In DNA form, the CDR3 reads TGTGCCAGCAGCCAAGTCTTTGGGCAGGGCTACACCTTC.

This clonotype has a count of ten or more. The chain combines TRBV6-1 with TRBJ1-2, with D unresolved. Trimming pared 4 bases from V and 1 base from J, leaving 7 bases between. CDR1 is MNHNS and CDR2 is SASEGT in the germline V gene. The CDR3 runs 13 residues. The DNA of the CDR3 is TGTGCCAGCAGTGGGACGAGTAACTATGGCTACACCTTC. Translation: CASSGTSNYGYTF.

This clonotype was observed a few times. CDR3 region: CASSPGTLWTEAFF. The CDR3 region has the DNA TGTGCCAGCAGCCCGGGGACTTTGTGGACTGAAGCTTTCTTT. The chain has TRBV9 and TRBJ1-1, with D perhaps matching TRBD1 (5 bases). The V gene's germline CDR1 is SGDLS and CDR2 YYNGEE. This CDR3 is built from 14 residues. V lost 4 bases to trimming and J lost 5 bases, with 15 bases between them.

In this sample, this clonotype turned up a few times. This sequence joins TRBV18 and TRBJ1-1, with a tentative D call TRBD1 (5 bases). The CDR3 has 14 amino acids. Looked up from germline, CDR1 is KGHSH and CDR2 is LQKENI. Trimming shortened V by 4 bases and J by 2 bases, and 11 bases separated the two germline ends. The CDR3 bases are TGTGCCAGCTCACGTGGGACGGAAAACACTGAAGCTTTCTTT. Amino acid sequence: CASSRGTENTEAFF.

This chain connects TRBV6-2 or TRBV6-3 to TRBJ1-1; weak D call: TRBD1 (5 bases). The CDR3 sequence is 15 residues long. V lost 3 bases to trimming and J lost 0 bases, with 11 bases between them. Germline V lookup: CDR1 MNHEY, CDR2 SVGEGT. The CDR3 DNA follows: TGTGCCAGCAGTTATGGTTCGGGGCTGAACACTGAAGCTTTCTTT. It yields the protein CASSYGSGLNTEAFF.

The rearrangement joins TRBV29-1 to TRBJ2-7, with TRBD1 matching over 8 bases. The CDR3 is 14 amino acids. CDR1 and CDR2 (germline): SQVTM, ANQGSEA. The V gene end was trimmed by 5 bases and the J gene end by 2 bases; junction bases not matched to a gene: 8. The CDR3 reads CSVWKKTGAYEQYF. CDR3 sequence (DNA): TGCAGCGTTTGGAAAAAGACAGGGGCCTACGAGCAGTACTTC.

The chain carries TRBV24-1 and TRBJ2-1; 9 bases line up with TRBD1. The trim removed 5 bases at V and 4 bases at J, leaving 5 bases unmatched. CDR3 size: 15 residues. Per the germline V gene, CDR1 is KGHDR and CDR2 is SFDVKD. CDR3 protein: CATSAGTGIYNEQFF. In DNA, the CDR3 is TGTGCCACCAGTGCTGGGACAGGGATTTACAATGAGCAGTTCTTC.

This chain uses TRBV2 with TRBJ2-1, with D possibly TRBD2 on 6 matching bases. The V and J ends lost 11 bases and 8 bases respectively, with 19 bases between them. The CDR3 sequence is 13 residues long. The germline CDR1 and CDR2 sequences are SNHLY and FYNNEI. For the CDR3, the DNA is TGTGCCCAGACCGGGACTGTAGTCCATGAGCAGTTCTTC. It is translated as CAQTGTVVHEQFF.